A selection of T cell receptor beta chains follows, all from one sample in a study of T-cell memory formation after mild COVID-19. TCRdb used MiXCR to reprocess the 5' RACE reads, holding one entry per CDR3 protein. The profile covers some 320,000 distinct CDR3 sequences, with about a sixth appearing a single time and 20% to 25% taken by the ten largest. Sample: PBMCs or a T cell subset sorted from them (not recorded which). These receptors were collected from a man between 18 and 35 years old who had mild COVID-19 (a few samples of this study predate the infection). Cell type and time point are not known. The CDR3 runs from the conserved cysteine through the conserved F or W. The D gene is left open where the match is weak. Rows give clone size only sometimes, using once, few, many, or a class for an expanded clone.

NA | TRBJ1-3 | TRBV4-3 | NA | 15 | TGCGCCAGCAGCCAAGATACGGGTACTGGAAACACCATATATTTT | CASSQDTGTGNTIYF
NA | TRBJ1-5 | TRBV7-3 | few | 13 | TGTGCCAGCAGCTTGGGCGGTGGTTCGCCCCAGCATTTT | CASSLGGGSPQHF
NA | TRBJ2-5 | TRBV10-3 | NA | 14 | TGTGCCACTGTCGGGGCCTGGGGTTGGGGGACCCAGTACTTC | CATVGAWGWGTQYF
NA | TRBJ2-3 | TRBV20-1 | NA | 13 | TGCAGTGCTCCAGGCGGGGTCTCAGATACGCAGTATTTT | CSAPGGVSDTQYF
TRBD1 | TRBJ1-5 | TRBV27 | few | 15 | TGTGCCAGCAGTTTACTCCCTACAGGGGGACGGCCCCAGCATTTT | CASSLLPTGGRPQHF
NA | TRBJ2-2 | TRBV20-1 | NA | 14 | TGCAGCGCGTTACAGGGAAGTGACACCGGGGAGCTGTTTTTT | CSALQGSDTGELFF
TRBD1 | TRBJ1-4 | TRBV20-1 | few | 13 | TGCAGTGCTCGTAAGGGGGCGAATGAAAAACTGTTTTTT | CSARKGANEKLFF
NA | TRBJ2-5 | TRBV7-2 | few | 13 | TGTGCCAGCAGCTCTACGGGGGGCGGGGCCCAGTACTTC | CASSSTGGGAQYF
NA | TRBJ1-1 | TRBV6-2/TRBV6-3 | NA | 14 | TGTGCCAGCAGTTATGGCAGTTGGAACACTGAAGCTTTCTTT | CASSYGSWNTEAFF
TRBD1 | TRBJ2-5 | TRBV5-1 | few | 16 | TGCGCCAGCAGCTTGGGACACAGGGGGATCCAAGAGACCCAGTACTTC | CASSLGHRGIQETQYF
NA | TRBJ1-2 | TRBV2 | few | 12 | TGTGCCAGCAGTGAAGGGCGAAGCAGCTACACCTTC | CASSEGRSSYTF
NA | TRBJ2-7 | TRBV6-2/TRBV6-3 | NA | 15 | TGTGCCAGCAGTTACGCCCTCGCAGGGGCGTACGAGCAGTACTTC | CASSYALAGAYEQYF
TRBD2 | TRBJ2-1 | TRBV7-3 | NA | 17 | TGTGCCAGCAGCTCAACCGGGACTAGCGGGGCAGGCAATGAGCAGTTCTTC | CASSSTGTSGAGNEQFF
TRBD1 | TRBJ1-1 | TRBV20-1 | NA | 14 | TGCAGTGCTAGAGATGGCAGGGGGCACACTGAAGCTTTCTTT | CSARDGRGHTEAFF
NA | TRBJ2-5 | TRBV4-1 | many | 16 | TGCGCCAGCAGCCAAGAGAGTGGAAGGGGGAAGGAGACCCAGTACTTC | CASSQESGRGKETQYF
TRBD1 | TRBJ1-1 | TRBV6-2/TRBV6-3 | few | 18 | TGTGCCAGCAGTTACCCCACAGGGACAGGGCAGACGATCGCTGAAGCTTTCTTT | CASSYPTGTGQTIAEAFF
NA | TRBJ2-1 | TRBV7-2 | NA | 17 | TGTGCCAGCAGCCATCGGACCGTGGGATTCTCCTACAATGAGCAGTTCTTC | CASSHRTVGFSYNEQFF
NA | TRBJ2-2 | TRBV7-2 | many | 15 | TGTGCCAGCAGCTTAGCGGCCAGCGAAGGCGGGGAGCTGTTTTTT | CASSLAASEGGELFF
NA | TRBJ1-2 | TRBV2 | few | 14 | TGTGCCAGCAGTGCAATGGACGTCTCCTATGGCTACACCTTC | CASSAMDVSYGYTF
NA | TRBJ2-4 | TRBV7-2 | few | 12 | TGTGCCAGCAGCCTAATAGGGAACATTCAGTACTTC | CASSLIGNIQYF
NA | TRBJ1-6 | TRBV6-5 | few | 16 | TGTGCCAGCAGTTACTCAAGGGTCGGGGGTAATTCACCCCTCCACTTT | CASSYSRVGGNSPLHF
NA | TRBJ2-3 | TRBV12-3/TRBV12-4 | NA | 14 | TGTGCCAGCAGTTTCCCACCTCTCACAGATACGCAGTATTTT | CASSFPPLTDTQYF
TRBD2 | TRBJ2-1 | TRBV4-3 | few | 15 | TGCGCCAGCAGCCAATTTAGCGGGGGGGCAAATGAGCAGTTCTTC | CASSQFSGGANEQFF
TRBD1 | TRBJ2-7 | TRBV7-9 | few | 13 | TGTGCCAGCAGCTTAGGCGTACAGGGGAAACAGTACTTC | CASSLGVQGKQYF
NA | TRBJ1-5 | TRBV28 | NA | 15 | TGTGCCAGCAGTCTCTACAGGACCAGCAATCAGCCCCAGCATTTT | CASSLYRTSNQPQHF
NA | TRBJ2-1 | TRBV15 | NA | 12 | TGTGCCACCAGCAGTAGCCACAATGAGCAGTTCTTC | CATSSSHNEQFF
TRBD2 | TRBJ2-3 | TRBV10-3 | NA | 15 | TGTGCCACCCTAGGACTAGCGGGGTACACAGATACGCAGTATTTT | CATLGLAGYTDTQYF
TRBD1 | TRBJ1-6 | TRBV5-5 | NA | 16 | TGTGCCAGCAGCTCCCTGACAGGGGGCTCTAATTCACCCCTCCACTTT | CASSSLTGGSNSPLHF
TRBD1 | TRBJ1-5 | TRBV5-1 | few | 14 | TGCGCCAGCAGCTTGGCAGGGGGGGATCAGCCCCAGCATTTT | CASSLAGGDQPQHF
NA | TRBJ1-3 | TRBV5-1 | NA | 17 | TGCGCCAGCAGCTTGGGGTCCGGAAGGTACTCTGGAAACACCATATATTTT | CASSLGSGRYSGNTIYF
NA | TRBJ2-7 | TRBV10-3 | few | 14 | TGTGCCGTCACAGGTGTCCGGGGCTCCTACGAGCAGTACTTC | CAVTGVRGSYEQYF
NA | TRBJ2-2 | TRBV7-2 | NA | 13 | TGTGCCAGCAGCTTACTTGGGCCCGGGGAGCTGTTTTTT | CASSLLGPGELFF
TRBD1 | TRBJ1-6 | TRBV7-2 | NA | 16 | TGTGCCAGCAGCCCCCAGGCGGGACAGGGGGCTTCACCCCTCCACTTT | CASSPQAGQGASPLHF
TRBD1 | TRBJ1-1 | TRBV5-6 | few | 14 | TGTGCCAGCAGCTTGGAGGGGGCGCCCACTGAAGCTTTCTTT | CASSLEGAPTEAFF
NA | TRBJ1-2 | TRBV7-2 | many | 13 | TGTGCCAGCAGCTCCGCAGGCGGGTATGGCTACACCTTC | CASSSAGGYGYTF
NA | TRBJ2-7 | TRBV7-9 | few | 13 | TGTCTTACATCTACGACAGGTTCCTACGAGCAGTACTTC | CLTSTTGSYEQYF
NA | TRBJ1-3 | TRBV4-2 | few | 16 | TGTGCCAGCAGCCCTTTCCAGGACGGAACTGGAAACACCATATATTTT | CASSPFQDGTGNTIYF
NA | TRBJ2-6 | TRBV4-1 | few | 18 | TGCGCCAGCAGCCTTACGACAGGTCTTATCTCTGGGGCCAACGTCCTGACTTTC | CASSLTTGLISGANVLTF
TRBD1 | TRBJ2-7 | TRBV4-2 | many | 16 | TGTGCCAGCAGCCAAACTCCGGGACAGGGCTCCTACGAGCAGTACTTC | CASSQTPGQGSYEQYF
NA | TRBJ2-1 | TRBV5-1 | few | 13 | TGCGCCAGCAGCTTGCTTGTCGAGCCTGAGCAGTTCTTC | CASSLLVEPEQFF
TRBD2 | TRBJ2-5 | TRBV29-1 | few | 15 | TGCAGCGTTGGGTTAGCGGGGGCCGACCAAGAGACCCAGTACTTC | CSVGLAGADQETQYF
NA | TRBJ1-1 | TRBV7-2 | few | 14 | TGTGCCAGCAGCTTAGCACCCTCTGACCCTGAAGCTTTCTTT | CASSLAPSDPEAFF